One sample yielded the 9 T cell receptor beta chains listed below, sequenced in a study of blood T cell repertoires in COVID-19. The repertoire was sequenced with immunoSEQ multiplex PCR; TCRdb's copy has only in-frame clones and lacks some. The sample consists of about 250,000 clones, almost 90% of them appearing once. Specimen: peripheral blood. These receptors were taken from an elderly man with acute or convalescent COVID-19.

V and J are TRBV11-3 and TRBJ2-1, with 7 bases matching TRBD2. The junction had 11 bases not matched to a gene; V was cut back by 4 bases and J by 5 bases. Germline CDR1 reads SGHNT; CDR2 reads YENEEA. The CDR3 consists of 16 residues. CDR3 sequence (DNA): TGTGCCAGCAGCTCGGGGACTACCGTTCCCCACAATGAGCAGTTCTTC. Translation gives CASSSGTTVPHNEQFF.

The chain recombines TRBV11-2 with TRBJ1-4, with a possible D match to TRBD1 (6 bases). This CDR3 contains 14 residues. Trimming pared 7 bases from V and 4 bases from J, leaving 13 bases between. Germline V gene lookup returns CDR1 SGHAT and CDR2 FQNNGV. CDR3 DNA sequence: TGTGCCAGCACCCGACCAGGGGTTAATGAAAAACTGTTTTTT. Translating it yields CASTRPGVNEKLFF.

The chain is built from TRBV14 and TRBJ2-7; 8 bases match TRBD2. CDR3 length: 15 amino acids. Germline CDR1 reads SGHDN; CDR2 reads FVKESK. The trim removed 1 base at V and 7 bases at J, leaving 9 bases unmatched. For the CDR3, the DNA is TGTGCCAGCAGCCAAGTACCAGCGGGAGTCGGGGAGCAGTACTTC. Translated: CASSQVPAGVGEQYF.

The chain combines TRBV5-3 with TRBJ2-7; the match to TRBD2 covers 8 bases. TRBV5-3 is an open reading frame whose function is uncertain. V was clipped by 1 base and J by 6 bases; unmatched bases: 9. The CDR3 has 15 residues. CDR3 loop: CARSLKAGEVGEQYF. In nucleotides, the CDR3 is TGTGCCAGAAGCTTGAAAGCGGGAGAAGTCGGCGAGCAGTACTTC.

V and J are TRBV12-3 or TRBV12-4 and TRBJ1-4; no definite D call. V lost 6 bases to trimming and J lost 11 bases, with 16 bases between them. The CDR3 is 13 amino acids. Here the CDR3 DNA reads TGTGCCAGCAGGCAAGGACCGGAGGAGAAACTGTTTTTT. This translates into CASRQGPEEKLFF.

The chain has TRBV5-1 and TRBJ2-6; 8 bases line up with TRBD2. J lost 0 bases, V lost 1 base, and 6 bases had no gene match. Germline V lookup: CDR1 SGHRS, CDR2 YFSETQ. The CDR3 is 18 residues long. The CDR3, as DNA: TGCGCCAGCAGCTTGTCGGGGGGGTATACCTCTGGGGCCAACGTCCTGACTTTC. It codes for CASSLSGGYTSGANVLTF.

On this clone: Other DNA sequences in the sample encode the same CDR3. This chain links TRBV11-3 with TRBJ2-5; weak D call: TRBD2 (6 bases). CDR1 is SGHNT and CDR2 is YENEEA in the germline V gene. This CDR3 has 13 residues. Trimming pared 5 bases from V and 2 bases from J, leaving 9 bases between. Written as DNA, the CDR3 is TGTGCCAGCAGCCTTAGCGGACAAGAGACCCAGTACTTC. As protein: CASSLSGQETQYF.

The chain recombines TRBV19 with TRBJ1-1; possible D gene TRBD1, 5 bases. In germline, CDR1 is LNHDA, CDR2 SQIVND (reference sequence). The CDR3 consists of 14 residues. V was pared by 1 base and J by 7 bases, with 13 bases between. The CDR3 region has the DNA TGTGCCAGTAGTATAGGAATTATCGGGGGTGAAGCTTTCTTT. This codes for CASSIGIIGGEAFF.

The J gene is TRBJ2-5, the V gene TRBV4-2, with TRBD2 matching 9 bases. This CDR3 is built from 17 residues. The germline gives CDR1 LGHNA, CDR2 YNFKEQ. V shed 1 base, J shed 4 bases, and the junction held 10 bases outside the gene matches. The CDR3 loop is CASSQVGLAGKGETQYF. The CDR3 DNA reads as TGTGCCAGCAGCCAAGTTGGGCTAGCGGGAAAGGGAGAGACCCAGTACTTC.